The clone carrying this T cell receptor beta chain was observed a few times. The sample is drawn from a study of blood T cell repertoires in COVID-19. Turning to the study itself: Donors in the United States, Italy and Spain gave samples during acute or convalescent COVID-19. PBMCs, B-cell-depleted T cells, or T cells provided the cDNA or gDNA that made up the material.

Per the original data handling: It was from reference gene primer amplification that nucleated cell counts were estimated. Some clones are missing from TCRdb's copy, which holds only in-frame ones; the method was immunoSEQ multiplex PCR. V and J calls and clone size come straight from that table; D and trimming were deduced from the DNA. The sample has approximately 100,000 clones; 70% to 85% are singletons. The V gene's germline CDR1 is SGHAT and CDR2 FQDESV (reference sequence). There are 15 residues in the CDR3. Trimming took off 5 bases at V and 2 bases at J, with 15 bases between the two ends. The TCR originated in a man in his sixties or seventies with acute or convalescent COVID-19. Sequencing input: peripheral blood. V usage is TRBV11-1 and J usage is TRBJ1-1; weak D call: TRBD1 (5 bases). The CDR3 bases are TGTGCCAGCAGCCCATATACGACAGTTAACACTGAAGCTTTCTTT. Amino acid sequence: CASSPYTTVNTEAFF. The full variable domain, completed using reference TRBV11-1 and TRBJ1-1, is EAEVAQSPRYKITEKSQAVAFWCDPISGHATLYWYRQILGQGPELLVQFQDESVVDDSQLPKDRFSAERLKGVDSTLKIQPAELGDSAMYLCASSPYTTVNTEAFFGQGTRLTVV.